Below, 8 T cell receptor beta chains from the same sample are listed, as sequenced in a study of OX40 agonist ivuxolimab in advanced cancers. Measured with immunoSEQ multiplex PCR; TCRdb has only the in-frame clones, and not every one. Altogether around 140,000 clones are present, less than 95% being singletons, with the ten largest covering 0.95% to 1.4%. This specimen consisted of CD4+ or CD8+ T cells sorted from blood, obtained in a trial of the OX40 agonist ivuxolimab. These receptors all come from an adult with an advanced solid tumor such as melanoma, head and neck, liver or kidney cancer.

The CDR3 reads CASSLTDGTVYGYTF. CDR3 nucleotides: TGTGCCAGCAGTTTAACAGACGGGACAGTCTATGGCTACACCTTC. The chain combines TRBV28 with TRBJ1-2; 7 bases map to TRBD1. Germline V lookup: CDR1 MDHEN, CDR2 SYDVKM. This CDR3 comprises 15 residues. With 2 bases clipped from V and 4 bases from J, the junction kept 7 bases outside the gene matches.

V usage is TRBV15 and J usage is TRBJ1-4; D gene ambiguous. The CDR3 extends over 14 amino acids. V was trimmed by 1 base and J by 8 bases, leaving 11 bases between them. Germline CDR1 and CDR2: LNHNV and YYDKDF (reference sequence). CDR3 in amino acids: CATSRGGGGEKLFF. The CDR3 bases are TGTGCCACCAGCAGAGGTGGTGGAGGGGAAAAACTGTTTTTT. The entire variable domain, with the rest obtained from reference TRBV15 and TRBJ1-4, is as follows: DAMVIQNPRYQVTQFGKPVTLSCSQTLNHNVMYWYQQKSSQAPKLLFHYYDKDFNNEADTPDNFQSRRPNTSFCFLDIRSPGLGDTAMYLCATSRGGGGEKLFFGSGTQLSVL.

The chain carries TRBV9 and TRBJ2-7; D call uncertain. V lost 0 bases and J 6 bases, leaving 16 bases between the germline ends. Germline assignment: CDR1 SGDLS and CDR2 YYNGEE. The CDR3 has 15 residues. Here the CDR3 reads CASSVVATGLGEQYF. CDR3 DNA: TGTGCCAGCAGCGTAGTTGCCACTGGGCTGGGCGAGCAGTACTTC. The variable domain in full, completed from reference TRBV9 and TRBJ2-7, reads DSGVTQTPKHLITATGQRVTLRCSPRSGDLSVYWYQQSLDQGLQFLIQYYNGEERAKGNILERFSAQQFPDLHSELNLSSLELGDSALYFCASSVVATGLGEQYFGPGTRLTVT.

There are a few counts of this clone. The chain links TRBV28 to TRBJ2-7, with 10 bases aligning to TRBD1. Germline CDR1 reads MDHEN; CDR2 reads SYDVKM. J was trimmed by 5 bases and V by 7 bases; bases with no gene match: 14. The CDR3 length is 16 residues. The CDR3 is CASTATGWDRGHEQYF. For the CDR3, the DNA is TGTGCCAGCACCGCGACAGGTTGGGACAGGGGTCACGAGCAGTACTTC.

The rearrangement uses TRBV28 and TRBJ2-7; the D is unclear. Trimming left V 5 bases short and J 2 bases short, with 13 bases between. Germline V gives CDR1 MDHEN, CDR2 SYDVKM. The CDR3 is made up of 14 amino acids. CDR3 residues: CASSTSSNAYEQYF. In DNA form, the CDR3 reads TGTGCCAGCAGTACGAGTAGCAACGCCTACGAGCAGTACTTC.

The chain recombines TRBV7-2 with TRBJ2-1; D is possibly TRBD2 (5 bases). V was shortened by 0 bases and J by 4 bases, with 7 bases between the two germline ends. From germline, CDR1 is SGHTA and CDR2 FQGNSA. The CDR3 has 14 residues. CDR3 loop: CASSLAPGYNEQFF. The DNA for the CDR3 is TGTGCCAGCAGCTTAGCCCCGGGGTACAATGAGCAGTTCTTC.

V is TRBV7-8 and J is TRBJ2-7; the match to TRBD1 covers 7 bases. V was clipped by 1 base and J by 3 bases; unmatched bases: 6. The germline CDR1 and CDR2 sequences are SGHVS and FQNEAQ. The CDR3 has 15 amino acids. The CDR3 DNA sequence: TGTGCCAGCAGCTTAGGGGGGTCAGGGGGCTACGAGCAGTACTTC. Translation: CASSLGGSGGYEQYF.

This chain connects TRBV9 to TRBJ2-7, with 7 bases fitting TRBD2. J gave up 3 bases and V 4 bases, and 13 bases lay outside the gene matches. CDR1 and CDR2 from the germline V gene are SGDLS and YYNGEE. The CDR3 covers 16 residues. CDR3 coding DNA: TGTGCCAGCAGCCCCCAAGGGCCCGGGGGGTACTACGAGCAGTACTTC. Translation: CASSPQGPGGYYEQYF.